The rows below give T cell receptor beta chains drawn from one sample of a study of CD8+ T cells in alopecia areata. Sequenced by immunoSEQ multiplex PCR; TCRdb stores in-frame clones only, minus some. There are 100,000 or so clones in the sample; roughly 60% occur only once, and roughly 15% lies in the top ten. The sequences come from CD8+ T cells sorted from blood, collected between weeks 55 and 65, from a patient treated with tofacitinib. These receptors originate from a human donor with alopecia areata. The CDR3 runs from the conserved cysteine through the conserved F or W. A D gene is named only where the DNA matches it firmly. Clone size, where shown, is once, few, many, or a class for clones that have expanded.

>TRBV7-9|once|TRBJ2-3|TRBD1
TGTGCCAGCAGCTCCCGGGACAGGGGCCTTCGGGGAGATACGCAGTATTTT
CASSSRDRGLRGDTQYF
>TRBV6-1|NA|TRBJ2-1|NA
TGTGCCAGCAGTGAACTTGGGGGCAATGAGCAGTTCTTC
CASSELGGNEQFF
>TRBV9|NA|TRBJ1-2|NA
TGTGCCTCCGATTCGGGATCCTATGGCTACACCTTC
CASDSGSYGYTF
>TRBV9|NA|TRBJ1-4|NA
TGTGCCAGCAGCGACAGGGAAACTAATGAAAAACTGTTTTTT
CASSDRETNEKLFF
>TRBV19|few|TRBJ2-1|TRBD2
TGTGCCAGCGGATTGAGCGGGGATTCTTACAATGAGCAGTTCTTC
CASGLSGDSYNEQFF
>TRBV7-6|NA|TRBJ2-5|NA
TGTGCCAGCAGCTTCGGAGAGACCCAGTACTTC
CASSFGETQYF
>TRBV29-1|NA|TRBJ1-4|TRBD1
TGCAGCGCCGGAACAGGGGCATCTAATGAAAAACTGTTTTTT
CSAGTGASNEKLFF
>TRBV13|NA|TRBJ2-7|NA
TGTGCCAGCAGCTTAGGGCACCAATACGAGCAGTACTTC
CASSLGHQYEQYF
>TRBV13|NA|TRBJ2-4|NA
TGTGCCAGCAGCTTACGTTTACTGGGCAGAGAAAACATTCAGTACTTC
CASSLRLLGRENIQYF
>TRBV6-5|NA|TRBJ2-5|TRBD1
TGTGCCAGCAGTTATCGGGACAGGTACCAAGAGACCCAGTACTTC
CASSYRDRYQETQYF
>TRBV7-9|NA|TRBJ2-3|NA
TGTGCCAGCAGTACTACCCTAAACACAGATACGCAGTATTTT
CASSTTLNTDTQYF
>TRBV30|NA|TRBJ1-1|NA
TGTGCCTGGGCGCGCGCGGACAGTCTGAACACTGAAGCTTTCTTT
CAWARADSLNTEAFF
>TRBV15|NA|TRBJ2-1|NA
TGTGCCACCAGCAGAGGGAGCAATGAGCAGTTCTTC
CATSRGSNEQFF
>TRBV4-1|few|TRBJ1-5|TRBD1
TGCGCCAGCAGCCAAGGGGACAGGGGCCAGCCCCAGCATTTT
CASSQGDRGQPQHF
>TRBV2|NA|TRBJ2-7|NA
TGTGCCAGCAGACACCGGGGACCCGCACTCTACGAGCAGTACTTC
CASRHRGPALYEQYF
>TRBV5-1|NA|TRBJ1-5|NA
TGCGCCAGCAGCTTGAGTTTTCGCGGGGTGGGAAGCAATCAGCCCCAGCATTTT
CASSLSFRGVGSNQPQHF
>TRBV23-1|NA|TRBJ2-1|NA
TGCGCCAGCAGTCAACAAAATGAGCAGTTCTTC
CASSQQNEQFF
>TRBV5-6|few|TRBJ1-1|NA
TGTGCCAGCAGCCCGGGGACAACGAACACTGAAGCTTTCTTT
CASSPGTTNTEAFF
>TRBV29-1|NA|TRBJ2-7|TRBD2
TGCAGCGGACGACTGGGGGGGGAGCAGTACTTC
CSGRLGGEQYF
>TRBV29-1|few|TRBJ2-1|NA
TGCAGCGTTGTTTGGGGGTACAATGAGCAGTTCTTC
CSVVWGYNEQFF
>TRBV7-9|NA|TRBJ1-1|NA
TGTGCCAGCCGTGGCAGTGGGACCACTGAAGCTTTCTTT
CASRGSGTTEAFF
>TRBV19|NA|TRBJ2-7|NA
TGTGCCAGTAGTATAGCTCGAGGTTCCTACGAGCAGTACTTC
CASSIARGSYEQYF
>TRBV6-5|NA|TRBJ2-7|NA
TGTGCCAGCAGCCCTGATCAGGATTACTACGAGCAGTACTTC
CASSPDQDYYEQYF
>TRBV2|NA|TRBJ2-1|NA
TGTGCCAGCAGTGAAGCGTACGGAGGGGGCAATGAGCAGTTCTTC
CASSEAYGGGNEQFF